The 2 T cell receptor beta chains below were found in one sample sequenced in a study of blood T cell repertoires in COVID-19. Libraries were prepared by immunoSEQ multiplex PCR; TCRdb keeps only in-frame clonotypes and omits some of them. The sample includes a few hundred thousand clones, about 86% of them seen just once. Material for sequencing was PBMCs or T cells enriched from blood (not recorded which). These receptors were obtained from a woman between 40 and 55 years old with acute COVID-19.

The chain has TRBV28 and TRBJ2-7; possibly TRBD1 for D (5 bases). The germline V gene encodes CDR1 MDHEN and CDR2 SYDVKM. V lost 6 bases, J lost 5 bases, and 17 bases lay in between. The CDR3 loop spans 14 amino acids. In nucleotides, the CDR3 is TGTGCCAGCAGCCCCAGGGCTGCCGCCGACGAGCAGTACTTC. Encoded protein: CASSPRAAADEQYF.

This chain joins TRBV27 and TRBJ1-2, with 9 bases that match TRBD1. Per germline, CDR1 MNHEY and CDR2 SMNVEV (reference sequence). This CDR3 has 13 amino acids. V was pared by 10 bases and J by 5 bases, with 8 bases of the junction left unmatched. For the CDR3, the DNA is TGTGCCAACTACGGGACAGGGAGATATGGCTACACCTTC. It yields the protein CANYGTGRYGYTF.